This entry lists 32 T cell receptor beta chains sequenced from one sample in a study of cytomegalovirus exposure and HLA in healthy donors. Amplification used 60 Vbeta primers and 13 Jbeta primers. This table comes from immunoSEQ multiplex PCR, and its TCRdb copy is limited to in-frame clones, with some not included. The sample has around 140,000 clones; 70% to 85% are singletons. Sequencing was carried out using PBMCs. The receptors shown here come from a woman aged 60-70 years in good health and CMV-seropositive.

The CDR3 sequence: CASSQNEQFNEKLFF. The CDR3 DNA follows: TGTGCCAGCAGCCAAAATGAACAGTTTAATGAAAAACTGTTTTTT. The chain combines TRBV7-9 with TRBJ1-4; no clear D gene. CDR3 length: 15 residues. V lost 5 bases and J 4 bases, leaving 14 bases between the germline ends. Germline V gene sequence: CDR1 SEHNR, CDR2 FQNEAQ (reference sequence).

The rearrangement joins TRBV28 to TRBJ1-1; D is undetermined. The CDR3 spans 12 residues. CDR1 MDHEN and CDR2 SYDVKM come from the germline V gene. V lost 6 bases and J 0 bases, leaving 5 bases between the germline ends. Here the CDR3 reads CASSRMNTEAFF. The CDR3, as DNA: TGTGCCAGCAGCAGAATGAACACTGAAGCTTTCTTT.

The CDR3 nucleotides read TGTGCCAGCAGGGGGCTCAGGGGGCGGAACACTGAAGCTTTCTTT. This codes for CASRGLRGRNTEAFF. The chain carries TRBV25-1 and TRBJ1-1; TRBD1 matches 8 bases. The CDR3 is made up of 15 amino acids. With 6 bases clipped from V and 1 base from J, the junction kept 7 bases outside the gene matches. Per the germline V gene, CDR1 is MGHDK and CDR2 is SYGVNS.

CDR3 DNA sequence: TGTGCCAGCAGTTTATCGACTCTTCAGCCCCAGCATTTT. Its protein product is CASSLSTLQPQHF. The rearrangement uses TRBV27 and TRBJ1-5; D unresolved. V shed 0 bases and J shed 6 bases, with 6 bases lying between them. CDR1 MNHEY and CDR2 SMNVEV come from the germline V gene (reference sequence). This CDR3 contains 13 residues.

This chain connects TRBV5-6 to TRBJ1-1, with a possible D match to TRBD1 (6 bases). This CDR3 contains 13 residues. The V end was cut by 4 bases, the J end by 4 bases, with 11 bases between. From germline, CDR1 is SGHDT and CDR2 YYEEEE. The CDR3 spells CASSQGLGTEAFF. The CDR3 bases are TGTGCCAGCAGCCAGGGGTTGGGCACTGAAGCTTTCTTT.

This chain uses TRBV7-2 with TRBJ2-5; a possible D gene is TRBD2 (5 bases). Germline CDR1 is SGHTA and CDR2 is FQGNSA. Deletions cut 5 bases from V and 5 bases from J, with 12 bases between. CDR3 length equals 13 residues. DNA for the CDR3: TGTGCCAGCAGCAAGGACCCGGGGGAGACCCAGTACTTC. Its translation: CASSKDPGETQYF.

This clone is labeled medium-sized. The rearrangement joins TRBV5-4 to TRBJ2-7, with TRBD2 identical over 7 bases. Germline V lookup: CDR1 SGHNT, CDR2 YYREEE (reference sequence). The CDR3 length is 16 residues. Germline trimming cut 4 bases from V and 0 bases from J; bases unmatched to any gene: 10. CDR3: CASSPWGGESSYEQYF. CDR3 DNA sequence: TGTGCCAGCAGCCCGTGGGGGGGGGAGAGCTCCTACGAGCAGTACTTC. The full variable domain, rest sourced from reference TRBV5-4 and TRBJ2-7, is ETGVTQSPTHLIKTRGQQVTLRCSSQSGHNTVSWYQQALGQGPQFIFQYYREEENGRGNFPPRFSGLQFPNYSSELNVNALELDDSALYLCASSPWGGESSYEQYFGPGTRLTVT.

The chain couples TRBV9 to TRBJ2-1; a possible D gene is TRBD2 (5 bases). CDR3 length: 15 amino acids. In germline, CDR1 is SGDLS, CDR2 YYNGEE. For the CDR3, the DNA is TGTGGTGGGCCAGCAGCGGTTCGGGTAATCTATGAGCAGTTCTTC. Protein product: CGGPAAVRVIYEQFF.

The V and J genes are TRBV13 and TRBJ1-3; D not resolved. Germline CDR1 reads PRHDT; CDR2 reads FYEKMQ (reference sequence). The germline V and J ends were trimmed by 0 bases and 4 bases, with 10 bases remaining between them. The length of the CDR3 is 15 residues. CDR3 nucleotide sequence: TGTGCCAGCAGCTTAGGGCGATCGCTGGGAAACACCATATATTTT. As protein: CASSLGRSLGNTIYF.

This clone was found a few times. The DNA for the CDR3 is TGTGCCAGCAGCTATTCGGGACTAGCGGCAAGCGGGGAGACCCAGTACTTC. This translates into CASSYSGLAASGETQYF. The chain employs TRBV7-2 and TRBJ2-5; 11 nucleotides match TRBD2. Losses at the gene ends were 4 bases for V and 5 bases for J; bases not matched to a gene: 12. The CDR3 sequence is 17 residues long. Germline V gives CDR1 SGHTA, CDR2 FQGNSA.

This chain uses TRBV4-3 with TRBJ2-2, with D unresolved. V lost 4 bases to trimming and J lost 1 base, with 7 bases between them. The CDR3 has 14 residues. The germline V gene has CDR1 LGHNA and CDR2 YSLEER. The CDR3 is CASSLLRNTGELFF. CDR3 DNA sequence: TGCGCCAGCAGCCTACTAAGGAACACCGGGGAGCTGTTTTTT.

This clone was seen once. This chain's CDR3 is CASSLGPPGQMNTEAFF. Written as DNA, the CDR3 is TGTGCCAGCAGCTTAGGCCCCCCGGGACAGATGAACACTGAAGCTTTCTTT. The chain recombines TRBV13 with TRBJ1-1; 7 positions match TRBD1. Trimming at V came to 0 bases and at J to 0 bases, leaving 7 bases not matched to a gene. CDR3 size: 17 residues. The germline V gene encodes CDR1 PRHDT and CDR2 FYEKMQ (reference sequence).

The J gene is TRBJ1-1, the V gene TRBV7-8; weak D call: TRBD1 (6 bases). Germline V lookup: CDR1 SGHVS, CDR2 FQNEAQ. V gave up 1 base and J gave up 3 bases, with 12 bases separating them. CDR3 length equals 15 residues. This CDR3 is CASSLGGQRHTEAFF. CDR3 nucleotides: TGTGCCAGCAGCTTAGGAGGACAGAGACACACTGAAGCTTTCTTT.

This chain joins TRBV29-1 and TRBJ1-2; 10 bases are a match to TRBD1. The CDR3 loop spans 16 amino acids. V lost 4 bases, J lost 4 bases, and 12 bases stayed unmatched. Germline CDR1 SQVTM, CDR2 ANQGSEA. The DNA for the CDR3 is TGCAGCGTTGTGGTAGGACAGGGGGTCTTGAGCTATGGCTACACCTTC. Amino acid sequence: CSVVVGQGVLSYGYTF.

This chain connects TRBV30 to TRBJ1-2, with D unresolved. This CDR3 has 11 residues. The V gene's germline CDR1 is GTSNPN and CDR2 SVGIG (reference sequence). V lost 8 bases and J 2 bases, leaving 9 bases between the germline ends. The CDR3 sequence is CATSENYGYTF. The CDR3 nucleotides are TGTGCCACGTCGGAGAACTATGGCTACACCTTC. Variable domain in full (rest from reference TRBV30 and TRBJ1-2): SQTIHQWPATLVQPVGSPLSLECTVEGTSNPNLYWYRQAAGRGLQLLFYSVGIGQISSEVPQNLSASRPQDRQFILSSKKLLLSDSGFYLCATSENYGYTFGSGTRLTVV.

V gene TRBV7-2 combines with J gene TRBJ2-5; 13 bases fit TRBD2. CDR1 and CDR2 (germline): SGHTA, FQGNSA. This CDR3 comprises 18 residues. Trimming cost V 5 bases and J 5 bases; bases outside gene matches: 14. The CDR3 loop is CASSHLLAGGPVQETQYF. Written as DNA, the CDR3 is TGTGCCAGCAGCCACCTACTAGCGGGAGGGCCGGTTCAGGAGACCCAGTACTTC.

J is TRBJ2-3 and V is TRBV27, with 7 bases fitting TRBD1. V lost 6 bases and J lost 0; bases outside the gene matches: 6. The V gene's germline CDR1 is MNHEY and CDR2 SMNVEV (reference sequence). This CDR3 is built from 15 residues. The CDR3 protein is CASSYRGTSTDTQYF. CDR3 DNA sequence: TGTGCCAGCAGCTACAGGGGCACTAGCACAGATACGCAGTATTTT.

The chain has TRBV6-5 and TRBJ2-5; no clear D gene. The J call is doubtful: the DNA matches TRBJ2-7 better. The CDR3 totals 13 residues. The germline gives CDR1 MNHEY, CDR2 SVGAGI. The CDR3 here is CASSYSINYEQYF. CDR3 in DNA: TGTGCCAGCAGTTACTCGATAAACTACGAGCAGTACTTC.

The chain joins TRBV5-6 to TRBJ2-1, with 8 positions matching TRBD2. The CDR3 spans 16 residues. With 0 bases clipped from V and 0 bases from J, the junction kept 2 bases outside the gene matches. Germline values: CDR1 SGHDT, CDR2 YYEEEE. The CDR3 DNA follows: TGTGCCAGCAGCTTGGTCGGGACTAGCTCCTACAATGAGCAGTTCTTC. It yields the protein CASSLVGTSSYNEQFF.

V is TRBV7-9 and J is TRBJ2-5; D possibly corresponds to TRBD1 (6 bases). This CDR3 contains 16 residues. The V gene lost 3 bases and the J gene lost 2 bases, with 16 bases spanning the gap. Looked up from germline, CDR1 is SEHNR and CDR2 is FQNEAQ (reference sequence). CDR3 sequence (DNA): TGTGCCAGCAGCTTGTTCCCGGACAGTTTTCAAGAGACCCAGTACTTC. Its translation is CASSLFPDSFQETQYF. Combining the CDR3 with reference TRBV7-9 and TRBJ2-5 gives the whole variable domain DTGVSQNPRHKITKRGQNVTFRCDPISEHNRLYWYRQTLGQGPEFLTYFQNEAQLEKSRLLSDRFSAERPKGSFSTLEIQRTEQGDSAMYLCASSLFPDSFQETQYFGPGTRLLVL.

On this clone itself: This CDR3 is also generated by other DNA sequences in the sample. This sequence joins TRBV7-2 and TRBJ2-3; D not certain. Germline V lookup: CDR1 SGHTA, CDR2 FQGNSA. This CDR3 is built from 14 residues. With 1 base removed from V and 0 bases from J, the gap between germline ends came to 5 bases. The CDR3 here is CASSLGTSTDTQYF. The DNA for the CDR3 is TGTGCCAGCAGCTTAGGTACTAGCACAGATACGCAGTATTTT.

V gene TRBV13 combines with J gene TRBJ2-7; D is perhaps TRBD2 (6 bases). Germline-derived CDR1 and CDR2 are PRHDT and FYEKMQ (reference sequence). The CDR3 consists of 15 residues. V lost 1 base, J lost 2 bases, and 12 bases lay in between. In DNA, the CDR3 is TGTGCCAGCAGCTTAGTTACTAGCCATCCCTACGAGCAGTACTTC. Protein product: CASSLVTSHPYEQYF.

The chain is built from TRBV5-6 and TRBJ2-5; 11 bases line up with TRBD2. This CDR3 contains 14 residues. Per the germline V gene, CDR1 is SGHDT and CDR2 is YYEEEE. V gave up 1 base and J gave up 4 bases; unmatched junction bases: 0. CDR3 coding DNA: TGTGCCAGCAGCTTGCTAGCGGGAGGAGAGACCCAGTACTTC. This encodes CASSLLAGGETQYF.

The chain employs TRBV5-8 and TRBJ1-1; a weak D match, TRBD1 (5 bases). Germline-derived CDR1 and CDR2 are SGHTS and YDEGEE. The length of the CDR3 is 15 residues. The ends were cut back, 1 base at V and 5 bases at J, with 15 bases in the middle. The CDR3 protein is CASSLRIGRVTEAFF. The CDR3 DNA sequence: TGTGCCAGCAGCTTGAGGATCGGCAGGGTTACTGAAGCTTTCTTT.

Only one count was recorded for this clone. V is TRBV7-3 and J is TRBJ1-1, with a tentative D call TRBD1 (5 bases). This CDR3 has 15 residues. The germline CDR1 and CDR2 sequences are SGHTA and FQGTGA. Trimming took off 0 bases at V and 1 base at J, with 9 bases between the two ends. The CDR3 loop reads CASSLTGRENTEAFF. The CDR3 region has the DNA TGTGCCAGCAGCTTAACGGGCAGGGAGAACACTGAAGCTTTCTTT.

The chain uses TRBV9 and TRBJ2-1; TRBD1 agrees at 10 bases. V lost 4 bases and J lost 5; bases outside the gene matches: 15. CDR1 is SGDLS, CDR2 YYNGEE, per germline. There are 18 residues in the CDR3. CDR3 DNA sequence: TGTGCCAGCAGCTTCCGAGGACAGGGGGGGTACTCGGACAATGAGCAGTTCTTC. Translated, it gives CASSFRGQGGYSDNEQFF.

V and J are TRBV28 and TRBJ1-1, with TRBD1 as a possible D gene (6 bases). The germline V and J ends were trimmed by 5 bases and 3 bases, with 13 bases remaining between them. This CDR3 is 14 amino acids long. The germline gives CDR1 MDHEN, CDR2 SYDVKM. The CDR3, as DNA: TGTGCCAGCAGTCCGAAAACAGGGTACACTGAAGCTTTCTTT. Protein: CASSPKTGYTEAFF. The full variable domain, in which reference TRBV28 and TRBJ1-1 provide the parts outside the CDR3, is DVKVTQSSRYLVKRTGEKVFLECVQDMDHENMFWYRQDPGLGLRLIYFSYDVKMKEKGDIPEGYSVSREKKERFSLILESASTNQTSMYLCASSPKTGYTEAFFGQGTRLTVV.

The sample holds a few counts of this clone. The chain combines TRBV4-2 with TRBJ2-7, with D perhaps TRBD2 (6 bases). Between the trimmed V and J ends, which lost 1 base and 5 bases, there was a span of 9 bases. The CDR3 is made up of 13 amino acids. Germline V gene sequence: CDR1 LGHNA, CDR2 YNFKEQ. CDR3 sequence reads: CASSQAGVNEQYF. CDR3 nucleotide sequence: TGTGCCAGCAGCCAAGCGGGGGTCAACGAGCAGTACTTC.

Comments on this clone: It may be a read error: a sequence one base away is much more abundant. The chain employs TRBV14 and TRBJ1-1; D is perhaps TRBD1 (5 bases). Trimming left V 4 bases short and J 3 bases short, with 9 bases between. Germline CDR1 and CDR2: SGHDN and FVKESK. CDR3 size: 13 residues. The CDR3 loop reads CASSPWGDTEAFF. The CDR3 nucleotides are TGTGCCAGCAGCCCTTGGGGGGACACTGAAGCTTTCTTT.

V usage is TRBV11-3 and J usage is TRBJ2-5; D not certain. Germline CDR1 SGHNT, CDR2 YENEEA. This CDR3 has 12 residues. Deletions cut 5 bases from V and 2 bases from J, with 6 bases between. The CDR3 DNA reads TGTGCCAGCAGCCCGTCGCAAGAGACCCAGTACTTC. This gives the protein CASSPSQETQYF.

The J gene is TRBJ2-1, the V gene TRBV1; TRBD2 is the table's D call and was not checked against the DNA. TRBV1 is an annotated pseudogene. The CDR3 has 14 residues. CDR3 sequence reads: CTLRLAGESNEQFF. CDR3 in DNA: TGCACGTTACGACTAGCGGGAGAGAGCAATGAGCAGTTCTTC.

The chain employs TRBV28 and TRBJ1-4, with D perhaps TRBD1 (5 bases). The CDR3 consists of 15 residues. CDR1 and CDR2 from the germline V gene are MDHEN and SYDVKM. With 1 base removed from V and 12 bases from J, the gap between germline ends came to 18 bases. CDR3 sequence: CASSLLQSTVDELFF. The CDR3 DNA reads as TGTGCCAGCAGTTTATTACAATCGACAGTGGACGAACTGTTTTTT.